Detailed here is one TCR beta chain. V trimming: 5 bases; J trimming: 0 bases; junction bases outside the gene matches: 10. CDR3 length: 17 residues. Germline CDR1 is SGHTA and CDR2 is FQGNSA. This entry is derived from a study of blood T cell repertoires in COVID-19. Whole-study context: The origin of the acute and convalescent COVID-19 samples was the United States, Italy and Spain.

Source study methods: Quantification of nucleated cells was approximated via reference gene primer amplification. Some clones are missing from TCRdb's copy, which holds only in-frame ones; the method was immunoSEQ multiplex PCR. V and J calls and clone size are given by that table; D and trimming were obtained from the DNA. Among some 160,000 clones listed, 83% were seen once. The receptor's source is a human donor in a cohort sampled during active COVID-19. Sequenced material: peripheral blood. The V gene is TRBV7-2, the J gene TRBJ2-1; 7 nucleotides line up with TRBD2. The DNA of the CDR3 is TGTGCCAGCAGCCCTAGGGGTAGCGGGTACTCCTACAATGAGCAGTTCTTC. This sequence encodes CASSPRGSGYSYNEQFF.